This T cell receptor (beta chain) emerged from a study of blood T cell repertoires in COVID-19 (dated by TCRdb to the early 2020s). Some background on the complete study: Samples from collaborators originated in the United States, Italy and Spain and spanned both the acute and convalescent phases of COVID-19. The material from the prospective study consisted of cDNA or gDNA derived from T cells, B-cell-depleted T cells, or PBMCs. The dataset comprised deeply sampled blood TCRbeta repertoires from subjects exposed to, actively infected with, or recovered from COVID-19. The repertoires were made available in a free public database intended to serve as a resource for research on the immune response to SARS-CoV-2. Samples came from the ongoing ImmuneRACE study (first 160 participants) plus 1,254 subjects from 6 global collaborators. Nearly every sample came with metadata listing a de-identified subject ID, COVID-19 status, age in years and sex. Where available, HLA class I and class II types were taken from metadata supplied by the sample provider and were not determined by assay-based typing. The study at large found these results: Clinical and demographic metadata were provided uncurated, with the amount varying by source and participant.

In the case of this clone: Its antigen is currently not known. Base qualities are not recorded, but no much larger clone differs from it by a single base.

The cysteine opens and the phenylalanine closes a CDR3 of 12 amino acids. Only the CDR3 region is kept as DNA, spanning 36 bases read in frame from base 1. V gives up 1 base and J gives up 3 bases, and the segment between their germline ends measures 6 bases. Reading the germline V gene gives CDR1 SQVTM and CDR2 ANQGSEA. In the prospective study, participants were roughly 18 to 89 years old, resided in approximately 22 geographic areas of the United States, and were enrolled through a virtual design. In the prospective study, participants were assigned to cohorts based on the clinical history participants reported in a screening survey and a study questionnaire. ImmuneRACE Cohort 3 recovered participants were defined by two consecutive negative NP/OP PCR tests, healthcare professional clearance, or symptom resolution. In the prospective study, mobile phlebotomists collected whole blood, serum and a nasopharyngeal or oropharyngeal swab from each participant. Prospective study participants could optionally give additional blood draws and questionnaires over an approximately 2-month period. Prospective study blood samples were shipped either frozen or at room temperature before DNA extraction.

TCRbeta CDR3 regions were amplified from genomic DNA using the immunoSEQ Assay, a bias-controlled multiplex PCR. For the original study's pipeline: The number of nucleated cells in each sample was estimated by amplification of reference gene primers within the assay. Sequence reads were collapsed and filtered to measure the absolute abundance of every unique TCRbeta CDR3 rearrangement. For each sample, productive Simpson clonality was calculated by taking the square root of Simpson's diversity index across productive rearrangements. Imported from immuneACCESS, the table was reduced by TCRdb to in-frame sequences with V and J called. These copies leave out some clones; in studies compared against another copy, an unresolved V gene accounts for under half, and the cause of the remainder is not known. V, J and clone size reflect that table, while D and trimming were determined from the DNA. The sample table contains roughly 240,000 clones; only one count was recorded for 86% of them. 2% to 2.5% of the sample is in the top ten clones.

The sequence is built from TRBV29-1 and TRBJ1-2, with TRBD1 perhaps the D gene, on 6 matching bases. The sample was PBMCs or T cells enriched from blood (not recorded which). The sequence was collected from a woman aged 45-65 years who had recovered from COVID-19. The CDR3 region has the sequence CSVEAGDYGYTF. The DNA sequence follows: TGCAGCGTTGAAGCAGGGGACTATGGCTACACCTTC.